Each of the 20 T cell receptor beta chains below was sequenced from the same sample in a study of T cell repertoires in cytomegalovirus infection. TCRdb re-called the reads with MiXCR, one entry per CDR3 protein. This table holds under 250,000 distinct CDR3 sequences, 10% to 15% found once. The source material was PBMCs. The origin of the receptors is a human donor in good health (CMV status not recorded). Some clones in this sample may be carry-over from other donors' samples.

This clonotype has more than one count but fewer than ten. The chain has TRBV6-2 or TRBV6-3 and TRBJ2-2, with D possibly matching TRBD1 (5 bases). Trimming pared 10 bases from V and 1 base from J, leaving 13 bases between. This CDR3 has 14 residues. Germline assignment: CDR1 MNHEY and CDR2 SVGEGT. The CDR3 here is CATRAWGNTGELFF. CDR3 sequence (DNA): TGTGCCACCAGGGCGTGGGGGAACACCGGGGAGCTGTTTTTT.

This clonotype showed up just a few times. The chain combines TRBV14 with TRBJ1-2; D not resolved. Trimming removed 4 bases from V and 2 bases from J, with 11 bases in between. The CDR3 extends over 14 amino acids. CDR1 SGHDN and CDR2 FVKESK come from the germline V gene. CDR3 bases: TGTGCCAGCAGCCCGTCGGCCTGGAACTATGGCTACACCTTC. This codes for CASSPSAWNYGYTF.

This clonotype showed up just once. The CDR3 coding sequence is TGCGCCAGCAGCCACCGATCAGGCTCTAATGAAAAACTGTTTTTT. Its protein is CASSHRSGSNEKLFF. The V and J genes are TRBV4-3 and TRBJ1-4; D remains unclear. CDR1 is LGHNA, CDR2 YSLEER, per germline. CDR3 length equals 15 residues. Trimming removed 3 bases at V and 3 bases at J, with 11 bases between.

Ten or more counts support this clonotype. The chain is built from TRBV12-3 or TRBV12-4 and TRBJ1-1; D call uncertain. Trimming removed 5 bases at V and 3 bases at J, with 22 bases between. CDR3 size: 17 residues. This CDR3 reads CASSLERFPQWDTEAFF. For the CDR3, the DNA is TGTGCCAGCAGTCTAGAGCGGTTCCCACAGTGGGACACTGAAGCTTTCTTT.

The chain employs TRBV6-2 or TRBV6-3 and TRBJ2-3, with TRBD2 matching over 10 bases. This CDR3 has 16 residues. CDR1 and CDR2 (germline): MNHEY, SVGEGT. Trimming removed 0 bases from V and 0 bases from J; junction bases left unmatched: 0. This chain's CDR3 is CASSYSSGGSTDTQYF. The CDR3 bases are TGTGCCAGCAGTTACTCTAGCGGGGGGAGCACAGATACGCAGTATTTT.

J is TRBJ1-1 and V is TRBV20-1, with D perhaps matching TRBD1 (5 bases). This CDR3 comprises 13 residues. The V end was cut by 3 bases, the J end by 1 base, with 9 bases between. CDR1 is DFQATT, CDR2 SNEGSKA, per germline (reference sequence). CDR3 protein: CSARGDGNTEAFF. CDR3 coding DNA: TGCAGTGCTAGGGGGGACGGGAACACTGAAGCTTTCTTT.

This chain links TRBV7-9 with TRBJ1-5; tentatively, D is TRBD1 (5 bases). Germline V lookup: CDR1 SEHNR, CDR2 FQNEAQ (reference sequence). The V end was cut by 5 bases, the J end by 2 bases, with 13 bases between. This CDR3 region has 15 residues. CDR3 sequence reads: CASSGMDTGNQPQHF. In DNA form, the CDR3 reads TGTGCCAGCAGCGGGATGGACACGGGCAATCAGCCCCAGCATTTT.

In regard to this clonotype: Lacking the conserved final phenylalanine or tryptophan, this CDR3 likely reflects a read error. This chain uses TRBV7-2 with TRBJ2-7; D possibly corresponds to TRBD1 (6 bases). Germline V gives CDR1 SGHTA, CDR2 FQGNSA. This CDR3 is 13 amino acids long. V dropped 1 base and J dropped 4 bases, with 8 bases sitting between them. CDR3 sequence: CASSLGTGYEQYC. DNA for the CDR3: TGTGCCAGCAGCTTAGGAACAGGGTACGAGCAGTACTGC.

As to this clonotype: A much larger clone differs by one base, so this may be a read error. DNA of the CDR3: TGTGCCAGCTACTCGACGGCGAACACTGAAGCTTTCTTT. Protein product: CASYSTANTEAFF. The chain recombines TRBV6-6 with TRBJ1-1; D is undetermined. Germline V gene lookup returns CDR1 MNHNY and CDR2 SVGAGI (reference sequence). The CDR3 has 13 amino acids. V gave up 8 bases and J gave up 1 base, with 11 bases separating them.

The V gene is TRBV5-1, the J gene TRBJ2-7, with D hard to call. The CDR3 is 14 residues long. V lost 5 bases, J lost 1 base, and 13 bases lay in between. In germline, CDR1 is SGHRS, CDR2 YFSETQ. The CDR3 is CASRPSGGSYEQYF. CDR3 DNA: TGCGCCAGCAGACCCAGTGGTGGATCCTACGAGCAGTACTTC.

This clonotype has a count of ten or more. The V call is TRBV7-2, the J call TRBJ2-7; 7 bases agree with TRBD2. Germline V gene lookup returns CDR1 SGHTA and CDR2 FQGNSA. J was trimmed by 3 bases and V by 1 base; bases with no gene match: 3. The CDR3 sequence is 14 residues long. DNA for the CDR3: TGTGCCAGCAGCTTAGGCGGGAGCGTCTACGAGCAGTACTTC. This sequence encodes CASSLGGSVYEQYF.

Written as DNA, the CDR3 is TGCAGTGCTAGATTTCCGGAGATGACCTATGGCTACACCTTC. Translated: CSARFPEMTYGYTF. V usage is TRBV20-1 and J usage is TRBJ1-2; D is unresolved. Trimming took off 2 bases at V and 4 bases at J, with 14 bases between the two ends. CDR1 and CDR2 from the germline V gene are DFQATT and SNEGSKA (reference sequence). The CDR3 runs to 14 residues.

This clonotype was detected only a few times. This chain connects TRBV6-5 to TRBJ2-5; 12 positions match TRBD1. V dropped 0 bases and J dropped 5; count of bases not matched to a gene: 4. The CDR3 is 16 residues long. Germline V CDR1 and CDR2: MNHEY, SVGAGI. The CDR3 DNA is TGTGCCAGCAGTTACTCGGGACAGGGGGCGCGGGAGACCCAGTACTTC. It is translated as CASSYSGQGARETQYF.

In regard to this clonotype: Because it lacks the conserved phenylalanine or tryptophan at the end, this CDR3 is likely a read error. The chain uses TRBV28 and TRBJ2-1; 7 nucleotides line up with TRBD2. Trimming cost V 2 bases and J 4 bases; bases outside gene matches: 2. CDR3 length: 14 residues. Germline CDR1 reads MDHEN; CDR2 reads SYDVKM. The CDR3: CASSLGLEYNEQFL. The CDR3 DNA reads as TGTGCCAGCAGTTTAGGACTAGAGTACAATGAGCAGTTCTTA.

This clonotype was detected many times. The chain combines TRBV28 with TRBJ2-5; 8 bases line up with TRBD1. The CDR3 runs to 14 residues. CDR1 and CDR2 from the germline V gene are MDHEN and SYDVKM. After removal of 8 bases from V and 5 bases from J, the junction contained 10 bases not matched to a gene. The CDR3 bases are TGTGCCAGCCGGACAGGGCGGGACGGGGAGACCCAGTACTTC. Encoded protein: CASRTGRDGETQYF.

This clonotype was seen many times. The chain carries TRBV12-3 or TRBV12-4 and TRBJ2-3; 7 nucleotides match TRBD1. The CDR3 is 16 residues long. V shed 5 bases, J shed 7 bases, and the junction held 15 bases outside the gene matches. CDR3 region: CASSQEQGVVLNTQYF. CDR3 nucleotides: TGTGCCAGCAGTCAGGAGCAGGGGGTTGTCCTGAATACGCAGTATTTT.

About this clonotype: A much larger clone lies a single base off, so this may be a read error. The chain employs TRBV7-3 and TRBJ2-5, with D uncertain. CDR3 length: 14 residues. The V gene's germline CDR1 is SGHTA and CDR2 FQGTGA. V was trimmed by 5 bases and J by 4 bases, leaving 14 bases between them. DNA of the CDR3: TGTGCCAGCAGCCCGAAAGTTTCGGCAGAGACCCAGTACTTC. It specifies CASSPKVSAETQYF.

The chain carries TRBV12-3 or TRBV12-4 and TRBJ1-2; D perhaps matches TRBD1 (6 bases). The V end lost 2 bases, the J end lost 1 base, and 17 bases lay between the germline ends. CDR3 length: 17 amino acids. CDR3: CASSLYRDRNLNYGYTF. DNA of the CDR3: TGTGCCAGCAGTTTATACCGAGACAGGAACCTTAACTATGGCTACACCTTC.

This clonotype was found a few times. The V gene is TRBV30, the J gene TRBJ2-1; 14 nucleotides match TRBD2. CDR1 GTSNPN and CDR2 SVGIG come from the germline V gene (reference sequence). The CDR3 is made up of 20 amino acids. V trimming: 0 bases; J trimming: 4 bases; junction bases outside the gene matches: 14. CDR3 sequence reads: CAWSVLRFGTSGSMYNEQFF. The CDR3 nucleotides are TGTGCCTGGAGTGTACTGCGCTTCGGGACTAGCGGGAGTATGTACAATGAGCAGTTCTTC.

This clonotype has at least ten counts. The genes are TRBV7-2 and TRBJ1-2; D is ambiguous. The CDR3 extends over 15 amino acids. In germline, CDR1 is SGHTA, CDR2 FQGNSA. Trimming removed 0 bases from V and 8 bases from J, with 16 bases in between. In DNA, the CDR3 is TGTGCCAGCAGCTTAGCGGCCGGGTTAAGAGGCGGCTACACCTTC. This codes for CASSLAAGLRGGYTF.